One T cell receptor beta chain is described in this entry. Treatment: preoperative locoregional IRX-2 cytokine immunotherapy. This phase Ib study tested locoregional IRX-2 cytokine immunotherapy given before surgery. The protocol was immunoSEQ multiplex PCR, while the TCRdb copy is restricted to in-frame clones and leaves out a portion. The sample yields about 29,000 clones, nearly 90% seen once. The record originates from a study of preoperative IRX-2 immunotherapy in early breast cancer. This sequence originates from a human donor with breast cancer. The specimen was collected from a patient treated with IRX-2 immunotherapy.

The CDR3, as DNA: TGTGCCAGCAGACCTGAAATACTGCGGGACAGACACACTGAAGCTTTCTTT. Translated: CASRPEILRDRHTEAFF. The rearrangement joins TRBV28 to TRBJ1-1; 7 bases fit TRBD1. The CDR3 totals 17 residues. Losses at the gene ends were 6 bases for V and 3 bases for J; bases not matched to a gene: 16. Per the germline V gene, CDR1 is MDHEN and CDR2 is SYDVKM.